The following is a TCR beta chain sequence with its context. No antigen is known for it. This sample is drawn from a study of cytomegalovirus exposure and HLA in healthy donors. Across the whole study: Among approximately 400 genotyped donors, roughly 80% fell in the Caucasian-associated ancestry cluster.

The PCR employed 60 Vbeta primers together with 13 Jbeta primers. Profiling relied on immunoSEQ multiplex PCR, and the TCRdb table lists in-frame clones only, not all of them. The data hold about 78,000 clones, with roughly 72% observed a single time. Notes on the study in general: In an earlier analysis, productive rearrangement rates for most beta V segments clustered near 87% or 30%. The likely explanation for a cluster of highly shared sequence variants was sequencing artifact.

CDR1 and CDR2 (germline): KGHSH, LQKENI. Trimming removed 4 bases at V and 1 base at J, with 10 bases between. The CDR3 length is 14 residues. The clonotype originates from a woman in her thirties or forties in good health and CMV-seropositive. Sequenced input: PBMCs. The chain uses TRBV18 and TRBJ1-1; D unclear. CDR3 DNA: TGTGCCAGCTCACGGGCAGAAACGAACACTGAAGCTTTCTTT. Translating it yields CASSRAETNTEAFF.